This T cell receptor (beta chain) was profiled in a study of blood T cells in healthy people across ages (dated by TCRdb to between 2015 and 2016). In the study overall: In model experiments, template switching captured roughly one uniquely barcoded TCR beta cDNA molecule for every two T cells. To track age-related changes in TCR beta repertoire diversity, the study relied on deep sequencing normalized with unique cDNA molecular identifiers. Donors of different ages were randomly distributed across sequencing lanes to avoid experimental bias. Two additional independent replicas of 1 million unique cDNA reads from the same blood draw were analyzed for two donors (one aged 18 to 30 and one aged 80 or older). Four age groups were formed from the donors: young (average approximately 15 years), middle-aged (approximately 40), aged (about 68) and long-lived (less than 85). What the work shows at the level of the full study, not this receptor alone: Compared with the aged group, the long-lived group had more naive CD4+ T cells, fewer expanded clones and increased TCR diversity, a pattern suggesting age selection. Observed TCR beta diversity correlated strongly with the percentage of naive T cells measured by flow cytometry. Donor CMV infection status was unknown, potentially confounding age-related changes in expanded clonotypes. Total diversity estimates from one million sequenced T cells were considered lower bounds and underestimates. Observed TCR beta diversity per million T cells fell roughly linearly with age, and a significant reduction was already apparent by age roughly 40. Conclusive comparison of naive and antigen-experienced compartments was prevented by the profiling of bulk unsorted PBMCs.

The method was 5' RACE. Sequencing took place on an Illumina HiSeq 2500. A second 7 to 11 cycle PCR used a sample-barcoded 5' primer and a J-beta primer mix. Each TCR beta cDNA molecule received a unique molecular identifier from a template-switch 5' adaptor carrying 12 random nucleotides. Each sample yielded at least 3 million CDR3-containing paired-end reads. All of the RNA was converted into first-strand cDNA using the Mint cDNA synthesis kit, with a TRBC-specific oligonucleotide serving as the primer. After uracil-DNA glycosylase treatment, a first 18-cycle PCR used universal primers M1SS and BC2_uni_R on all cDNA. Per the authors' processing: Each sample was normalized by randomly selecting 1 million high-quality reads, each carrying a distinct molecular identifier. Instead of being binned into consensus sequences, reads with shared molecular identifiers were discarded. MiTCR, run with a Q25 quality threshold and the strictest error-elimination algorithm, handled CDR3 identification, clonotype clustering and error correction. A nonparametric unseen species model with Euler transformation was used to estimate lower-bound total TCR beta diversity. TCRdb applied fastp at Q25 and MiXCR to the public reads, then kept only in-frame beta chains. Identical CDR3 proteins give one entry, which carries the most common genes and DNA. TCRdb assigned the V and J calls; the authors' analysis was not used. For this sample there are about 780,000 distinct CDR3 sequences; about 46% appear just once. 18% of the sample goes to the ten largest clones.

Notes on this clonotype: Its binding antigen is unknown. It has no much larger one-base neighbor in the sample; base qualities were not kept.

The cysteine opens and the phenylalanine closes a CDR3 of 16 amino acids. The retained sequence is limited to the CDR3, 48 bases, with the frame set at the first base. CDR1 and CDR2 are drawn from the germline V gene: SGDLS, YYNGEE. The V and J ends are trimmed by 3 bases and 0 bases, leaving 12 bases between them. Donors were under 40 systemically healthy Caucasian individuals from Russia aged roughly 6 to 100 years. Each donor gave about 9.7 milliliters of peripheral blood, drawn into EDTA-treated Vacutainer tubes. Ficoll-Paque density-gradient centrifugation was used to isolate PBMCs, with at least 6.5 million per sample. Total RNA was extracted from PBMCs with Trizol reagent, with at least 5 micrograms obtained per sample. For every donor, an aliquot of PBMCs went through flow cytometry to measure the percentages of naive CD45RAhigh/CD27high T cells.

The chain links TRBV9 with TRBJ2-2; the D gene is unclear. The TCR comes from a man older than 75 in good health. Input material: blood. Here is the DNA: TGTGCCAGCAGCGGGTGGCCGGAACCGAACACCGGGGAGCTGTTTTTT. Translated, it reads CASSGWPEPNTGELFF.